These 30 T cell receptor beta chains were sequenced from one sample in a study of cytomegalovirus exposure and HLA in healthy donors. PCR involved 60 Vbeta and 13 Jbeta primers. TCRdb keeps only in-frame clones here, not all; method: immunoSEQ multiplex PCR. The table lists some 210,000 clones, about three quarters of them singletons, with less than 2.5% in the top ten. Sequenced input: PBMCs. These receptors originate from a woman under 40 in good health and CMV-seropositive.

Comments on this clone: The limits of the CDR3 on the DNA are not certain, so only TCRdb's listed CDR3 is given. V is TRBV6-5 and J is TRBJ1-2; the DNA was not used to check the table's D call, TRBD1. The CDR3 totals 13 residues, both ends included. Germline CDR1 reads MNHEY; CDR2 reads SVGAGI. CDR3 in amino acids: CASSYGVGQGNTF.

This chain uses TRBV4-1 with TRBJ2-4, with D perhaps TRBD1 (6 bases). There are 16 residues in the CDR3. Germline V gene data show CDR1 as MGHRA and CDR2 as YSYEKL. V lost 3 bases and J lost 8, with 20 bases in between. The CDR3 here is CASSQEGSQGWYIQYF. As DNA, the CDR3 is TGCGCCAGCAGCCAGGAAGGGTCGCAGGGGTGGTACATTCAGTACTTC.

The chain combines TRBV25-1 with TRBJ1-1; D possibly corresponds to TRBD1 (5 bases). This CDR3 has 13 amino acids. V lost 5 bases and J lost 3, with 10 bases in between. Germline V lookup: CDR1 MGHDK, CDR2 SYGVNS. The CDR3 protein is CASSLTGDTEAFF. The CDR3 nucleotides are TGTGCCAGCAGTCTTACAGGTGACACTGAAGCTTTCTTT.

The chain has TRBV19 and TRBJ1-2; tentatively, D is TRBD1 (6 bases). The CDR3 totals 15 residues. V was cut by 7 bases and J by 6 bases, with 21 bases left in between. Germline V lookup: CDR1 LNHDA, CDR2 SQIVND (reference sequence). CDR3 protein: CASTNAATGYNGYTF. The DNA of the CDR3 is TGTGCCAGTACCAATGCCGCGACAGGATACAATGGCTACACCTTC.

The chain combines TRBV13 with TRBJ1-2, with 8 bases matching TRBD1. This CDR3 has 14 residues. With V trimmed by 3 bases and J by 4 bases, 4 bases remained unmatched. In germline, CDR1 is PRHDT, CDR2 FYEKMQ (reference sequence). The DNA for the CDR3 is TGTGCCAGCAGCTTCAGGGGGCAAGGCTATGGCTACACCTTC. The encoded protein is CASSFRGQGYGYTF.

The V gene is TRBV15, the J gene TRBJ2-5; TRBD2 aligns across 10 bases. The CDR3 is 18 amino acids. V dropped 0 bases and J dropped 5; count of bases not matched to a gene: 12. The germline gives CDR1 LNHNV, CDR2 YYDKDF (reference sequence). DNA of the CDR3: TGTGCCACCAGCAGAGATGGACTAGCGGACCCCCGAAGGGAGACCCAGTACTTC. As protein: CATSRDGLADPRRETQYF.

The chain joins TRBV5-4 to TRBJ2-3; D perhaps matches TRBD2 (5 bases). Germline assignment: CDR1 SGHNT and CDR2 YYREEE (reference sequence). Between the trimmed V and J ends, which lost 0 bases and 4 bases, there was a span of 12 bases. This CDR3 is built from 15 residues. The CDR3 region has the DNA TGTGCCAGCAGCTTGGCGGCTAGCTTCGCAGATACGCAGTATTTT. Translation: CASSLAASFADTQYF.

The genes are TRBV4-2 and TRBJ2-1; TRBD2 matches 8 bases. J was trimmed by 5 bases and V by 4 bases; bases with no gene match: 16. The CDR3 covers 18 residues. Looked up from germline, CDR1 is LGHNA and CDR2 is YNFKEQ. CDR3 nucleotide sequence: TGTGCCAGCAGCCCACACTCTGCCGGGGGACTAGGGGACAATGAGCAGTTCTTC. It encodes CASSPHSAGGLGDNEQFF.

The table lists this clone with a count of one. The V gene is TRBV12-5, the J gene TRBJ1-1, with 9 bases identical to TRBD1. Trimming at V came to 1 base and at J to 6 bases, leaving 3 bases not matched to a gene. This CDR3 is built from 14 residues. In germline, CDR1 is LGHNT, CDR2 FRNRAP. Here the CDR3 DNA reads TGTGCTAGTGGTTTGGGGACAGGGGTGGCTGAAGCTTTCTTT. Its translation: CASGLGTGVAEAFF. The full variable domain, completed using reference TRBV12-5 and TRBJ1-1, is DARVTQTPRHKVTEMGQEVTMRCQPILGHNTVFWYRQTMMQGLELLAYFRNRAPLDDSGMPKDRFSAEMPDATLATLKIQPSEPRDSAVYFCASGLGTGVAEAFFGQGTRLTVV.

The chain has TRBV5-6 and TRBJ2-1, with D maybe TRBD1 (6 bases). Trimming left V 2 bases short and J 2 bases short, with 14 bases between. From germline, CDR1 is SGHDT and CDR2 YYEEEE. This CDR3 has 16 amino acids. CDR3 sequence reads: CASSLTGILAYNEQFF. In DNA form, the CDR3 reads TGTGCCAGCAGCTTAACAGGGATCCTGGCCTACAATGAGCAGTTCTTC. Drawing the rest from reference TRBV5-6 and TRBJ2-1, the complete variable domain is DAGVTQSPTHLIKTRGQQVTLRCSPKSGHDTVSWYQQALGQGPQFIFQYYEEEERQRGNFPDRFSGHQFPNYSSELNVNALLLGDSALYLCASSLTGILAYNEQFFGPGTRLTVL.

The chain combines TRBV6-6 with TRBJ2-1, with 8 bases aligning to TRBD2. Losses at the gene ends were 6 bases for V and 5 bases for J; bases not matched to a gene: 12. This CDR3 spans 16 amino acids. The V gene's germline CDR1 is MNHNY and CDR2 SVGAGI (reference sequence). The CDR3 reads CASRGLRGGANNEQFF. As DNA, the CDR3 is TGTGCCAGCAGAGGGCTACGGGGGGGCGCCAACAATGAGCAGTTCTTC.

The chain links TRBV7-2 to TRBJ1-1, with 8 bases that match TRBD1. CDR3 size: 18 residues. Germline V gene lookup returns CDR1 SGHTA and CDR2 FQGNSA. V trimming: 1 base; J trimming: 2 bases; junction bases outside the gene matches: 12. The CDR3 reads CASSLVIIDRGGNTEAFF. CDR3 bases: TGTGCCAGCAGCTTAGTTATCATCGACAGGGGTGGAAACACTGAAGCTTTCTTT.

This chain joins TRBV29-1 and TRBJ1-2; D not certain. Trimming removed 3 bases at V and 0 bases at J, with 11 bases between. Per germline, CDR1 SQVTM and CDR2 ANQGSEA. This CDR3 is 14 amino acids long. The CDR3 sequence: CSVDLGLPNYGYTF. The CDR3 DNA follows: TGCAGCGTTGACCTTGGGCTTCCTAACTATGGCTACACCTTC.

CDR3 bases: TGTGCCAGCAGCCCCCCCCGGGGACAGGACTACTATGGCTACACCTTC. Protein product: CASSPPRGQDYYGYTF. The genes are TRBV5-4 and TRBJ1-2; TRBD1 matches 8 bases. This CDR3 region has 16 residues. V shed 4 bases, J shed 3 bases, and the junction held 11 bases outside the gene matches. The germline V gene encodes CDR1 SGHNT and CDR2 YYREEE (reference sequence).

The chain is built from TRBV5-1 and TRBJ2-5; a weak D match, TRBD1 (6 bases). The CDR3 length is 15 residues. Trimming pared 6 bases from V and 5 bases from J, leaving 20 bases between. Germline CDR1 SGHRS, CDR2 YFSETQ. In nucleotides, the CDR3 is TGCGCCAGCACCGGGGCCGGGACATCAGAGGAGACCCAGTACTTC. It codes for CASTGAGTSEETQYF.

The rearrangement uses TRBV5-6 and TRBJ1-2; tentatively, D is TRBD1 (6 bases). The germline V gene has CDR1 SGHDT and CDR2 YYEEEE. Trimming pared 2 bases from V and 4 bases from J, leaving 18 bases between. This CDR3 is 16 amino acids long. The CDR3 coding sequence is TGTGCCAGCAGCTTTGACTTGGACAGCGTAGTCTATGGCTACACCTTC. It encodes CASSFDLDSVVYGYTF.

V gene TRBV15 combines with J gene TRBJ2-2, with D possibly TRBD1 on 6 matching bases. Germline CDR1 and CDR2: LNHNV and YYDKDF (reference sequence). Trimming shortened V by 4 bases and J by 6 bases, and 15 bases separated the two germline ends. CDR3 length: 15 amino acids. CDR3 region: CATSKNRVVAGELFF. The CDR3 region has the DNA TGTGCCACCAGCAAAAACAGGGTAGTCGCCGGGGAGCTGTTTTTT.

The V and J genes are TRBV30 and TRBJ2-2, with D tentatively TRBD2 (6 bases). Germline V CDR1 and CDR2: GTSNPN, SVGIG (reference sequence). The CDR3 totals 14 residues. V lost 0 bases to trimming and J lost 2 bases, with 7 bases between them. This CDR3 is CAWSVRGNTGELFF. In nucleotides, the CDR3 is TGTGCCTGGAGTGTGCGGGGAAACACCGGGGAGCTGTTTTTT.

The chain has TRBV5-6 and TRBJ2-3, with 9 bases identical to TRBD2. V gave up 5 bases and J gave up 6 bases; unmatched junction bases: 7. CDR3 length equals 14 residues. Germline assignment: CDR1 SGHDT and CDR2 YYEEEE. The CDR3 loop reads CASSRAGGEDTQYF. For the CDR3, the DNA is TGTGCCAGCAGTAGAGCGGGGGGAGAGGATACGCAGTATTTT.

This clone was observed a handful of times. CDR3 sequence (DNA): TGTGCCAGTAGTAACACAGGGGGATATCAGCCCCAGCATTTT. This sequence encodes CASSNTGGYQPQHF. The genes are TRBV19 and TRBJ1-5; TRBD1 agrees at 8 bases. There are 14 residues in the CDR3. CDR1 is LNHDA, CDR2 SQIVND, per germline (reference sequence). With 4 bases clipped from V and 5 bases from J, the junction kept 4 bases outside the gene matches. Looking up the rest from reference TRBV19 and TRBJ1-5 gives the full variable domain: DGGITQSPKYLFRKEGQNVTLSCEQNLNHDAMYWYRQDPGQGLRLIYYSQIVNDFQKGDIAEGYSVSREKKESFPLTVTSAQKNPTAFYLCASSNTGGYQPQHFGDGTRLSIL.

This clone was counted only a few times. The V call is TRBV5-5, the J call TRBJ2-5; 7 bases match TRBD2. CDR1 SGHKS and CDR2 YYEKEE come from the germline V gene (reference sequence). This CDR3 region has 14 residues. With V trimmed by 0 bases and J by 2 bases, 1 base remained unmatched. The CDR3 here is CASSLASGQETQYF. In nucleotides, the CDR3 is TGTGCCAGCAGCTTGGCTAGCGGACAAGAGACCCAGTACTTC.

CDR3 sequence: CASSDKPLTQYF. DNA of the CDR3: TGTGCCAGCAGTGACAAGCCTTTAACGCAGTATTTT. The chain joins TRBV25-1 to TRBJ2-3, with D hard to call. Germline V gene data show CDR1 as MGHDK and CDR2 as SYGVNS. Trimming removed 3 bases at V and 9 bases at J, with 10 bases between. The CDR3 loop spans 12 amino acids.

The chain has TRBV2 and TRBJ2-7, with TRBD2 matching over 8 bases. The length of the CDR3 is 13 residues. Germline CDR1 SNHLY, CDR2 FYNNEI. Trimming took 10 bases from V and 7 from J; bases not matched to a gene: 12. CDR3 DNA: TGTGCCACCAGAGCGGGGGCATTACGGGAGCAGTACTTC. Its translation is CATRAGALREQYF.

This chain joins TRBV18 and TRBJ1-4; D is uncertain. Germline V CDR1 and CDR2: KGHSH, LQKENI. The germline V and J ends were trimmed by 2 bases and 1 base, with 11 bases remaining between them. The CDR3 totals 16 residues. CDR3 amino acids: CASSPVGDGTNEKLFF. Written as DNA, the CDR3 is TGTGCCAGCTCACCAGTGGGAGACGGAACTAATGAAAAACTGTTTTTT. Together with reference TRBV18 and TRBJ1-4, the CDR3 gives the full variable domain: NAGVMQNPRHLVRRRGQEARLRCSPMKGHSHVYWYRQLPEEGLKFMVYLQKENIIDESGMPKERFSAEFPKEGPSILRIQQVVRGDSAAYFCASSPVGDGTNEKLFFGSGTQLSVL.

The CDR3 bases are TGCGCCAGCAGCTTCGGCCCAGGGGCGGACACTGAAGCTTTCTTT. This translates into CASSFGPGADTEAFF. V is TRBV5-1 and J is TRBJ1-1; TRBD1 is a possible D gene (6 bases). This CDR3 spans 15 amino acids. The germline V and J ends were trimmed by 2 bases and 3 bases, with 14 bases remaining between them. CDR1 is SGHRS, CDR2 YFSETQ, per germline.

This clone was seen a handful of times. The V call is TRBV28, the J call TRBJ1-5, with D possibly TRBD1 on 6 matching bases. Germline assignment: CDR1 MDHEN and CDR2 SYDVKM. Trimming shortened V by 8 bases and J by 1 base, and 12 bases separated the two germline ends. CDR3 length equals 14 residues. Written as DNA, the CDR3 is TGTGCCAGCTCCGGGACACAAAGCAATCAGCCCCAGCATTTT. Its translation: CASSGTQSNQPQHF.

This chain connects TRBV7-2 to TRBJ2-3; 8 bases match TRBD1. After removal of 4 bases from V and 4 bases from J, the junction contained 10 bases not matched to a gene. This CDR3 is 16 amino acids long. The germline CDR1 and CDR2 sequences are SGHTA and FQGNSA. For the CDR3, the DNA is TGTGCCAGCAGCTCCTTGGCAGGGGGCTTAGCAGATACGCAGTATTTT. Encoded protein: CASSSLAGGLADTQYF.

This clone was seen once. The chain is built from TRBV7-9 and TRBJ2-3; 11 bases match TRBD2. The CDR3 length is 16 residues. CDR1 and CDR2 (germline): SEHNR, FQNEAQ (reference sequence). With 3 bases clipped from V and 2 bases from J, the junction kept 4 bases outside the gene matches. CDR3 bases: TGTGCCAGCAGCTTGGGGACTAGCGGATTCACAGATACGCAGTATTTT. It is translated as CASSLGTSGFTDTQYF.

This clone has just one count. CDR3 region: CASSQETGLPQHF. Written as DNA, the CDR3 is TGTGCCAGCAGCCAAGAAACCGGGTTGCCCCAGCATTTT. The chain links TRBV14 to TRBJ1-5; no clear D. Trimming removed 0 bases at V and 9 bases at J, with 9 bases between. Per germline, CDR1 SGHDN and CDR2 FVKESK. This CDR3 is built from 13 residues.

This clone showed up just once. The same CDR3 is also encoded by other DNA sequences in this sample. This chain links TRBV7-9 with TRBJ2-7; D may be TRBD2 (6 bases). In germline, CDR1 is SEHNR, CDR2 FQNEAQ (reference sequence). The V end lost 3 bases, the J end lost 2 bases, and 8 bases lay between the germline ends. The CDR3 has 13 residues. The CDR3 region has the DNA TGTGCCAGCAGCTTGGACTACGCCTACGAGCAGTACTTC. It yields the protein CASSLDYAYEQYF.